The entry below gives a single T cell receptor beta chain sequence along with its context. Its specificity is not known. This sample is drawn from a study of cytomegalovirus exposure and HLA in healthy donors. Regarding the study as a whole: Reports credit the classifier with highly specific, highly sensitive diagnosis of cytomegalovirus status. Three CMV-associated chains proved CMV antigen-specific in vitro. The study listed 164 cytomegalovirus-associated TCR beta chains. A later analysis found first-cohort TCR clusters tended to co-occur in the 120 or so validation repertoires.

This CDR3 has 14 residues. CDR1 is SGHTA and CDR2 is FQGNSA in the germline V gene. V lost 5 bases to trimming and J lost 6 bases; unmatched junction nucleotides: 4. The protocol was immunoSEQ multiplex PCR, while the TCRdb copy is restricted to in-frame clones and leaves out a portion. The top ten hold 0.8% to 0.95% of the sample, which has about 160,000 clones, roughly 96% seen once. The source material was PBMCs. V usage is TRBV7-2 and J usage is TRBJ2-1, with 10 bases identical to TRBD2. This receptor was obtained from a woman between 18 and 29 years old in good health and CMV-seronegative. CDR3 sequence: CASSPQRGGNEQFF. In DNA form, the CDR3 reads TGTGCCAGCAGCCCGCAGCGGGGGGGCAATGAGCAGTTCTTC.